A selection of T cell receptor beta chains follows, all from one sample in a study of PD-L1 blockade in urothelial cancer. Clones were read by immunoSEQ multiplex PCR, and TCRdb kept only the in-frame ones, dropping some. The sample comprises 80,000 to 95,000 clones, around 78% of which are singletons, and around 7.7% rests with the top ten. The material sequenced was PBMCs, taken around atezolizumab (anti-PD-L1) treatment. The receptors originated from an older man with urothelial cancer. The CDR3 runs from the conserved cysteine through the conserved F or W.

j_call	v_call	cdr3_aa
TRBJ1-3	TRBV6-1	CASSSRGPRNTIYF
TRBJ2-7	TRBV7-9	CASSLGGQEVKEQYF
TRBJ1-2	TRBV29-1	CSVVQGVYHGYTF
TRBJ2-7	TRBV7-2	CASGRSYEQYF
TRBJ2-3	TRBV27	CAKTNRMGSDTQYF
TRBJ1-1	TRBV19	CASSRQALGGTEAFF
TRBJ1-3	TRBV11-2	CASSLAGRGSGNTIYF
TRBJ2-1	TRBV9	CASSGTGGNEQFF
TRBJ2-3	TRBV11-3	CASSLSSGRTDTQYF
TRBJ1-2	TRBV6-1	CASTHTGQGAGYTF
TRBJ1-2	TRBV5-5	CASSLGPPQDYGYTF
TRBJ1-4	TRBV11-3	CASSSPGVGEKLFF
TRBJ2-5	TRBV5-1	CASSVGQGVSETQYF
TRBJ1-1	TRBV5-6	CASSLSARGADTEAFF
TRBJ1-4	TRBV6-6	CASSYGQATNEKLFF
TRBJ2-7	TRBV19	CASSGDRSSYEQYF
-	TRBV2	CASTTLRGYEQYF
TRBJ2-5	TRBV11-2	CASSLVASGGSETQYF
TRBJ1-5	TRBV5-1	CASSSSPTGDQPQHF
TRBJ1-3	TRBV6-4	CASSTPDRGSGNTIYF
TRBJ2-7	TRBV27	CASSFTTGGGYEQYF
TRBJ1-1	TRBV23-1	CASSQPDRRFTEAFF
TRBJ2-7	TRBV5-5	CASSFGDRNEQYF
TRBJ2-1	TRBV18	CASSRGGQDNEQFF
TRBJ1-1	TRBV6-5	CASSRSSNTEAFF
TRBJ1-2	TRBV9	CASSFSGVANYGYTF
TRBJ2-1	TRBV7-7	CASSPGGSYNEQFF
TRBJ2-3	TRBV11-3	CASSLTSGSWDTQYF
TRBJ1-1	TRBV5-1	CASSLTQGTEAFF
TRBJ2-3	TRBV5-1	CASGGQGTDTQYF
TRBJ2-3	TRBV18	CASSPGRTDTQYF
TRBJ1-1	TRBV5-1	CASSSGLRAEAFF
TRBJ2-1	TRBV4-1	CASSLTTSGGSNEQFF
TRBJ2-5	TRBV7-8	CASSLDGRGGQSQYF
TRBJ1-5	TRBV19	CASSKGVFRQGGHQPQHF
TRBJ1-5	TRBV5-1	CASSLVGDQPQHF
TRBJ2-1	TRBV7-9	CASSSPGFHNEQFF
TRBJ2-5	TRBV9	CASRGTGSETQYF
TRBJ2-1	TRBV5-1	CASSSDRANNEQFF
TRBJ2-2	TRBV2	CASTEAEVRTGELFF
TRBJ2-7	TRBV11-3	CASRGTSARHEQYF
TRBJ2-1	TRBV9	CASSVTSGNIYEQFF
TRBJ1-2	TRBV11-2	CASASSSYGYTF
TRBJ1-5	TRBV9	CASSPRDRVNSNGSNQPQHF
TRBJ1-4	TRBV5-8	CASSLGVPSEKLFF
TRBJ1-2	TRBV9	CASIRGPGGYTF
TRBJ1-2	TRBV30	CAWSVGGLDYGYTF
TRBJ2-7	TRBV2	CASSGPTGGPYEQYF
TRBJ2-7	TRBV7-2	CASSLLGTSGRSFYYEQYF
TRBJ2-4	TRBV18	CASSPGQGSNIQYF